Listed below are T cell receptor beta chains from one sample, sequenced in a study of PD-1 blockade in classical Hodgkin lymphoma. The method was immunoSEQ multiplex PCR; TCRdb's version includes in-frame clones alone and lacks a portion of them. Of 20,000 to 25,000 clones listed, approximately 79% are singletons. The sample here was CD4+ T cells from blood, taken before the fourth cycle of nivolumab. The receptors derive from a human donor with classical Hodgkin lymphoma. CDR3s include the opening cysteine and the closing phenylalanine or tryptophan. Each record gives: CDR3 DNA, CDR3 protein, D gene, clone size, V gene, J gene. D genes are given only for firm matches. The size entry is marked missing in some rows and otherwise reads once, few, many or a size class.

TGTGCCAGCCGGTATGCCGGGGAGCTGTTTTTT	CASRYAGELFF	-	-	TRBV19	TRBJ2-2
TGTGCCAGCAGCTTAGCAGACAGGGTCTACGAGCAGTACTTC	CASSLADRVYEQYF	TRBD1	-	TRBV7-6	TRBJ2-7
TGTGCCAGCAGCTTGGACTCTGGAAACACCATATATTTT	CASSLDSGNTIYF	-	once	TRBV5-4	TRBJ1-3
TGTGCCAGCAGTGAGGGGAGGAACACTGAAGCTTTCTTT	CASSEGRNTEAFF	-	few	TRBV2	TRBJ1-1
TGTGCCAGCAGCGCCTTCGACAGGGATGGCTACACCTTC	CASSAFDRDGYTF	TRBD1	-	TRBV7-2	TRBJ1-2
TGCGCCAGCAGCCAATTTGTAGACAGGGGGAGGGCGAACACCGGGGAGCTGTTTTTT	CASSQFVDRGRANTGELFF	TRBD1	few	TRBV4-3	TRBJ2-2
TGTGCCAGCTCACCACCGGCAGGCACGAACACTGAAGCTTTCTTT	CASSPPAGTNTEAFF	-	-	TRBV18	TRBJ1-1
TGTGCCAGCAGTTTACTCGTCGGGACCTATGGCTACACCTTC	CASSLLVGTYGYTF	-	-	TRBV28	TRBJ1-2
TGTGCCAGCAGCTTAGAACGACAGGGAAACACCATATATTTT	CASSLERQGNTIYF	-	-	TRBV7-2	TRBJ1-3
TGTGCCAGCAGCCGACAGGGGCGCCCGAACACCGGGGAGCTGTTTTTT	CASSRQGRPNTGELFF	TRBD1	-	TRBV5-5	TRBJ2-2
TGTGCCAGCAGCTTAAATCCCGAGGCCACAGATACGCAGTATTTT	CASSLNPEATDTQYF	-	-	TRBV11-2	TRBJ2-3
TGTGCCACCTCCCTGGGATCTGGAAACACCATATATTTT	CATSLGSGNTIYF	-	few	TRBV15	TRBJ1-3
TGTGCCAGCAGAGGGGGAGGGAGAAACACCATATATTTT	CASRGGGRNTIYF	-	once	TRBV6-6	TRBJ1-3
TGTGCCAGTAGTTCCCGGGGGCGGAATCAGCCCCAGCATTTT	CASSSRGRNQPQHF	-	few	TRBV19	TRBJ1-5
TGTGCCAGCAGCATTCCTCTGGACAGGGGAACCTACGAGCAGTACTTC	CASSIPLDRGTYEQYF	TRBD1	-	TRBV7-2	TRBJ2-7
TGTGCCAGCAGCTTGGGTCAAAATCAGCCCCAGCATTTT	CASSLGQNQPQHF	-	few	TRBV7-2	TRBJ1-5
TGTGCCATCCGGGACTCTTCCTCGAACGAGCAGTACTTC	CAIRDSSSNEQYF	-	-	TRBV28	TRBJ2-7
TGTGCCAGTAGTATCTCTGCGGGGAACTATGGCTACACCTTC	CASSISAGNYGYTF	-	once	TRBV19	TRBJ1-2
TGCGCCAGCAGCTTGGCAGGGATCTCTGGAAACACCATATATTTT	CASSLAGISGNTIYF	-	-	TRBV5-1	TRBJ1-3
TGTGCCAGCAGCTTGGACACCTTGGCAGACTACTTCTCTGGAAACACCATATATTTT	CASSLDTLADYFSGNTIYF	-	-	TRBV5-5	TRBJ1-3
TGCGCCAGCAGCCCGGCTAGCGGTGTGTCAGATACGCAGTATTTT	CASSPASGVSDTQYF	TRBD2	-	TRBV5-1	TRBJ2-3
TGTGCCACCAGCAGAGATCTTGGGCAGTTCTCTGGAAACACCATATATTTT	CATSRDLGQFSGNTIYF	-	-	TRBV15	TRBJ1-3
TGTGCCAGTAGTATAGGGGGGGACAGGGAGACCCAGTACTTC	CASSIGGDRETQYF	TRBD1	-	TRBV19	TRBJ2-5
TGTGCCAGCAGCGTAAACTCCCACACCGGGGAGCTGTTTTTT	CASSVNSHTGELFF	-	-	TRBV9	TRBJ2-2
TGTGCCAGCTCACCAGAGGGAGCAGGGGAAAACACTGAAGCTTTCTTT	CASSPEGAGENTEAFF	-	-	TRBV18	TRBJ1-1
TGTGCCAGCAGTGCCGCCGGACTTAACTGGGCCAACGTCCTGACTTTC	CASSAAGLNWANVLTF	-	-	TRBV2	TRBJ2-6
TGTGCCAGCAGTTGGAATTACCGGGACCAGGAAGAGACCCAGTACTTC	CASSWNYRDQEETQYF	-	-	TRBV28	TRBJ2-5
TGTGCCAGCAGTTACGACAGAAACTATGGCTACACCTTC	CASSYDRNYGYTF	-	-	TRBV6-5	TRBJ1-2
TGTGCCAGTAGTAACGGGGGGGCCGTAACAGATACGCAGTATTTT	CASSNGGAVTDTQYF	TRBD2	-	TRBV19	TRBJ2-3
TGTGCCAGCTCACCGATACAGGATCTCTCTGGAAACACCATATATTTT	CASSPIQDLSGNTIYF	-	-	TRBV18	TRBJ1-3
TGTGCCAGCAGGGGACAGACTTACACTGAAGCTTTCTTT	CASRGQTYTEAFF	TRBD1	once	TRBV5-6	TRBJ1-1
TGCAGCGCCTCCCGAGGGGGGGACACCGGGGAGCTGTTTTTT	CSASRGGDTGELFF	-	-	TRBV29-1	TRBJ2-2
TGTGCCAGCAGCAATTTAGGTCGGGAAAGGGTGCTTTTAGGGACCCAGTACTTC	CASSNLGRERVLLGTQYF	-	-	TRBV21-1	TRBJ2-5
TGCGCCAGCAGCCAAGATCCCCACACTTCTAGCGGCGAGCAGTACTTC	CASSQDPHTSSGEQYF	TRBD2	-	TRBV4-1	TRBJ2-7
TGTGCCAGCAGCAATAACCGGGGCCCGCGAGAAAAACTGTTTTTT	CASSNNRGPREKLFF	-	-	TRBV7-9	TRBJ1-4
TGTGCCAGCAGCTTAGTTCGGGGAAACACTGAAGCTTTCTTT	CASSLVRGNTEAFF	-	-	TRBV7-9	TRBJ1-1
TGTGCCAGCAGCCAGAGGCGGGGGGCCTGGGCAGATACGCAGTATTTT	CASSQRRGAWADTQYF	TRBD2	once	TRBV14	TRBJ2-3
TGTGCCAGCAGCTTAGTGCAGGGGGGCGGCTATGGCTACACCTTC	CASSLVQGGGYGYTF	TRBD1	few	TRBV11-2	TRBJ1-2
TGTGCCAGCAGTTTAAGTCACGATGGTTATAGCAATCAGCCCCAGCATTTT	CASSLSHDGYSNQPQHF	-	-	TRBV28	TRBJ1-5
TGTGCCAGCAGCTTAGCAGGTAATCAGCCCCAGCATTTT	CASSLAGNQPQHF	-	few	TRBV13	TRBJ1-5
TGTGCCAGCTCACCGGCCGGACAGGGGTATGGCTACACCTTC	CASSPAGQGYGYTF	TRBD1	-	TRBV18	TRBJ1-2
TGCGCCAGCAGCTTTGGGGGTAGCACAGATACGCAGTATTTT	CASSFGGSTDTQYF	-	-	TRBV5-1	TRBJ2-3
TGTGCCAGCAGCGTAGAGCGGTACACTGAAGCTTTCTTT	CASSVERYTEAFF	-	-	TRBV9	TRBJ1-1
TGTGCCAGCAGTGAAGCGCTTCAGGGCTACGAGCAGTACTTC	CASSEALQGYEQYF	-	-	TRBV2	TRBJ2-7
TGTGCCAGTAGTAAATTCACTAGCGGGTCCGGGGAGCTGTTTTTT	CASSKFTSGSGELFF	TRBD2	-	TRBV19	TRBJ2-2
TGTGCCAGCAGCTTGGAGACGGGTTTGTACACTGAAGCTTTCTTT	CASSLETGLYTEAFF	-	-	TRBV5-4	TRBJ1-1
TGTGCCACCGCCCCGGGGGGCACCGGGGAGCTGTTTTTT	CATAPGGTGELFF	TRBD2	-	TRBV27	TRBJ2-2
TGTGCCAGCAGGCCCGGCGGGTACCCCACCTACGAGCAGTACTTC	CASRPGGYPTYEQYF	-	once	TRBV28	TRBJ2-7
TGTGCCAGCAGTTTATGGGGCAGCAACTCTGGAAACACCATATATTTT	CASSLWGSNSGNTIYF	-	-	TRBV28	TRBJ1-3
TGCGCCAGCAGCCATCTACTCACGACCTCTGGAAACACCATATATTTT	CASSHLLTTSGNTIYF	-	-	TRBV4-3	TRBJ1-3
TGTGCCAGCAGCGACAGGTTCACAGATACGCAGTATTTT	CASSDRFTDTQYF	-	-	TRBV27	TRBJ2-3
TGTGCCAGCAGCTTAGGTCCGGGAGACAATCAGCCCCAGCATTTT	CASSLGPGDNQPQHF	-	few	TRBV7-2	TRBJ1-5
TGTGCCAGTAGGTGGGACACTGAAGCTTTCTTT	CASRWDTEAFF	-	-	TRBV19	TRBJ1-1
TGCGCCAGCAGCTTGGGCCCGGGGGACACTGAAGCTTTCTTT	CASSLGPGDTEAFF	-	-	TRBV5-1	TRBJ1-1
TGTGCCAGCAGCTTTATCGGAGGACCGGGGGCTGAAGCTTTCTTT	CASSFIGGPGAEAFF	-	few	TRBV11-2	TRBJ1-1
TGTGCCAGCAGTTATACGACAGGGGATGATTCACCCCTCCACTTT	CASSYTTGDDSPLHF	TRBD1	-	TRBV6-5	TRBJ1-6
TGTGCCAGCAGGAGAGAGGGCAGGTGGACCTACGAGCAGTACTTC	CASRREGRWTYEQYF	-	-	TRBV2	TRBJ2-7
TGTGCCATCAGCCAGGGGGCTAACTATGGCTACACCTTC	CAISQGANYGYTF	TRBD1	once	TRBV10-3	TRBJ1-2
TGCGCCAGCAGCTTAACATATGGTAGCAATCAGCCCCAGCATTTT	CASSLTYGSNQPQHF	-	-	TRBV5-1	TRBJ1-5
TGCGCCAGCAGCTTGGAAGGGGGCTCCTACAATGAGCAGTTCTTC	CASSLEGGSYNEQFF	-	-	TRBV5-1	TRBJ2-1